This T cell receptor (beta chain) emerged from a study of molecular identifiers for immune sequencing clone quantification (dated by TCRdb to 2017 to 2018). At the level of the whole study: For a replicate experiment, RNA from roughly 20,000 or 100,000 naive CD8 T cells was divided into five aliquots, and four of the five aliquots were sequenced. The study was a methods study using CD8 T cells to benchmark molecular-identifier clustering-based TCR repertoire sequencing (MIDCIRS) and TCR RNA copy counting.

Beyond this particular receptor, the publication reports: Clones above 20 RNA copies held over 97% of molecules in CMV-specific effector cells but under 1% in naive cells. Spiked-in Jurkat TCR RNA equivalent to a single cell was reported to be detectable even among one million naive CD8 T cells. The naive libraries included spiked-in Jurkat TCR RNA (around 9 copies' worth), and this Jurkat TCR RNA is not part of the donor repertoire. Without barcode sub-clustering, chimeric consensus sequences inflated TCR diversity; chimeras reached as high as 47%. Modeling estimated about three recovered TCR RNA copies per cell, compared with around 9.7 by digital PCR, which implies approximately 30% capture efficiency. Identical TCR molecules sharing a barcode could cause highly expanded clone sizes to be underestimated.

This clonotype was seen only a few times. The antigen it binds to is not known. Base qualities are not at hand, and no much larger clone is one base apart. The library relied on PCR. Sequencing relied on a NextSeq 500. Bulk TCR libraries were generated as previously described, with the TCR primers listed in Table S5 used. Total RNA was purified with the Qiagen AllPrep DNA/RNA kit. Before any analysis, reads coming from multiple sequencing runs of the same library were combined into one pool. The original pipeline was this. Reads were retained only if their TCR constant sequence matched exactly, and those retained reads were trimmed to 150 nt and grouped according to their 12-nt molecular barcodes. Reads within each barcode group were sub-clustered using a 15% Levenshtein threshold, and quality-weighted consensus sequences were constructed for each RNA molecule. Non-functional sequences were discarded, and so were lower-count sequences lying one edit away from another sequence. Barcode sub-clusters with fewer than 20% of the maximum read count were removed, based on fitting two negative binomial distributions. TCRdb reprocessed the public reads (quality trimming at Q25 with fastp, clone calling with MiXCR) and kept in-frame beta chains. CDR3 protein duplicates are merged, each entry listing the most common genes and DNA. In this record, the V and J calls reflect TCRdb's handling and not the investigators' own analysis. This sample is represented by approximately 320,000 distinct CDR3 sequences; roughly a quarter of them were singletons. The ten largest account for 0.7% to 0.95% of the sample.

Naive CD8 T cell libraries were made from roughly 21,000 to 960,000 sorted cells using 10%, 30% or 50% of purified RNA. On a BD FACSAria II, naive CD8 T cells were FACS-sorted as CD8+CD4-CCR7+CD45RA+ and collected into RLT Plus buffer. To test detection sensitivity, Jurkat RNA equal to under 13 TCR copies was added to samples of about 17,000-1,100,000 naive CD8 T cells. Enrichment of CD8 T cells was done with RosetteSep CD8+ T Cell Enrichment Cocktail plus Ficoll-Paque, and ACK red cell lysis came afterward. The CDR3 covers 15 residues, taking in both the cysteine and the phenylalanine. CDR3 DNA only is kept here, 45 bases in frame from base 1. Clipping removes 5 bases from V and 3 bases from J, with 9 as the unmatched junction base count. The CDR1 and CDR2 encoded by the germline V gene (reference sequence) are MNHEY and SMNVEV.

Sequenced sample: naive CD8+ T cells from blood, with Jurkat cell RNA spiked in. Sample cell subset or site, as interpreted from the label and publication: FACS-sorted CD8+CD4-CCR7+CD45RA+ naive T cells. The receptor chain draws on TRBV27 and TRBJ2-7, with 8 junctional bases fitting TRBD2. The TCR sequence derives from a human donor in good health. Some libraries in this study had Jurkat cell RNA spiked in. The DNA is TGTGCCAGCAGTCCCCTCGGGGGGGTTGGCTACGAGCAGTACTTC. This gives the protein CASSPLGGVGYEQYF.